A selection of T cell receptor beta chains follows, all from one sample in a study of Ad26.COV2.S vaccination and SARS-CoV-2 variants. The method was immunoSEQ multiplex PCR; TCRdb's version includes in-frame clones alone and lacks a portion of them. Altogether roughly 700,000 clones are present, about 90% being singletons, with the ten largest covering approximately 1.5%. Source: peripheral blood, taken in a trial of Ad26.COV2.S vaccine versus placebo. These receptors all come from a person aged 18 to 65 who received the Ad26.COV2.S COVID-19 vaccine or a placebo. CDR3s include the opening cysteine and the closing phenylalanine or tryptophan. The order of the fields is J gene, CDR3 length, V gene, CDR3 protein.

TRBJ1-5,14,TRBV2,CASSEGDTDQPQHF
TRBJ2-3,16,TRBV5-1,CASSLEPGQATDTQYF
TRBJ2-1,15,TRBV5-1,CASSSRTSWGNEQFF
TRBJ2-5,12,TRBV30,CAWSVSGETQYF
TRBJ1-1,15,TRBV18,CASSPRRAMDTEAFF
TRBJ1-2,18,TRBV23-1,CASSQGLGAGLSNYGYTF
TRBJ2-7,14,TRBV7-2,CASSLGPVGYEQYF
TRBJ2-1,16,TRBV7-2,CASSLGGQSSYNEQFF
TRBJ2-1,15,TRBV7-6,CASSAGGGSYNEQFF
TRBJ2-2,12,TRBV30,CAWRDNTGELFF
TRBJ1-1,14,TRBV7-9,CASSPLGGNTEAFF
TRBJ2-5,19,TRBV5-1,CARSGRGLIAGAYQETQYF
TRBJ2-7,17,TRBV4-1,CASSQGPRGKGSYEQYF
TRBJ2-7,13,TRBV7-2,CASSLEGAPSQYF
TRBJ2-7,15,TRBV2,CASIRPPSRSYEQYF
TRBJ1-1,17,TRBV18,CASSPLAAGGVNTEAFF
TRBJ1-1,12,TRBV13,CASSPPPDEAFF
TRBJ2-1,17,TRBV15,CATSRVGFRGGINEQFF
TRBJ2-7,13,TRBV4-1,CASSQGSSYEQYF
TRBJ1-5,15,TRBV15,CATSMDRKGNQPQHF